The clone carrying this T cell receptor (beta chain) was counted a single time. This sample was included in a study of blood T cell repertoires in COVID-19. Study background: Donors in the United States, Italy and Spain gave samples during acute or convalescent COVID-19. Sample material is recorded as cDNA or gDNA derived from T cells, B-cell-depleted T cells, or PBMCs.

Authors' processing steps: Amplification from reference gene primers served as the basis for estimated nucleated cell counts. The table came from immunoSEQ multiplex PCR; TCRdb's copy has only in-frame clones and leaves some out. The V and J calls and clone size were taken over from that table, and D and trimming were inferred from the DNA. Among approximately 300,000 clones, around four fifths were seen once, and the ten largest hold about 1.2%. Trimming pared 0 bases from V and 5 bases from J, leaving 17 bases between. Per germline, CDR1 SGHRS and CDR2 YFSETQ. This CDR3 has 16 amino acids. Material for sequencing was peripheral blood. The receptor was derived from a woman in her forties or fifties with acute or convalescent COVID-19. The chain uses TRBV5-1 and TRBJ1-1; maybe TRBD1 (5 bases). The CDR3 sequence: CASSLEKEGAGTEAFF. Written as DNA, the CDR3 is TGCGCCAGCAGCTTGGAGAAGGAAGGGGCCGGGACTGAAGCTTTCTTT. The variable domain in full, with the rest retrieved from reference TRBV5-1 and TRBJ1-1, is KAGVTQTPRYLIKTRGQQVTLSCSPISGHRSVSWYQQTPGQGLQFLFEYFSETQRNKGNFPGRFSGRQFSNSRSEMNVSTLELGDSALYLCASSLEKEGAGTEAFFGQGTRLTVV.